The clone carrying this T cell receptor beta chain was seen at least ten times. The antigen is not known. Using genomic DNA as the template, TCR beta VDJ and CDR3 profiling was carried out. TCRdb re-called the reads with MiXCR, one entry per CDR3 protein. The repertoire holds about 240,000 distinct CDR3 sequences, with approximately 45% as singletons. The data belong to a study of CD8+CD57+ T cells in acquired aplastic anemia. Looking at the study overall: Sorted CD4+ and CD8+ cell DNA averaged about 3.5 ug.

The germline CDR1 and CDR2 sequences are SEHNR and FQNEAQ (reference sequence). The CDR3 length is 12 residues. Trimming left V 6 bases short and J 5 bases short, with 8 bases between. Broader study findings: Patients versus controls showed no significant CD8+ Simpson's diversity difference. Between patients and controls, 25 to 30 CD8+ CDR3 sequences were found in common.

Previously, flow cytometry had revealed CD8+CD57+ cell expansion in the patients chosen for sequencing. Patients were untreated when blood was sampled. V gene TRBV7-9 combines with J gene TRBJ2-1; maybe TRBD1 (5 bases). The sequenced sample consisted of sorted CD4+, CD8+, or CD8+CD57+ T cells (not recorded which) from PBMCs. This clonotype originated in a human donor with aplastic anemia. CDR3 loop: CASRRQNNEQFF. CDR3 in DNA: TGTGCCAGCAGAAGACAGAACAATGAGCAGTTCTTC.